These 10 T cell receptor beta chains came from one sample sequenced in a study of CD8 T cells in Susac syndrome. It was with random hexamers that roughly 0.5 to 1 ug RNA was reverse transcribed. TCRdb re-analysed the immunoSEQ multiplex PCR reads in MiXCR, keeping a single row per CDR3 protein. The data show about 80,000 distinct CDR3 sequences, about 94% seen once. Sequenced input: CD8+ T cells from PBMCs. Every receptor here comes from a human donor with Susac syndrome.

This chain joins TRBV9 and TRBJ1-2, with 10 positions matching TRBD1. The V segment lost 4 bases and the J segment 3 bases; nucleotides outside the gene matches: 15. Germline V gives CDR1 SGDLS, CDR2 YYNGEE. The CDR3 has 18 amino acids. The CDR3 region is CASSTPTGTGESDYGYTF. CDR3 nucleotides: TGTGCCAGCAGCACACCAACCGGGACAGGGGAATCGGACTATGGCTACACCTTC. Filled out from reference TRBV9 and TRBJ1-2, the complete variable domain reads DSGVTQTPKHLITATGQRVTLRCSPRSGDLSVYWYQQSLDQGLQFLIQYYNGEERAKGNILERFSAQQFPDLHSELNLSSLELGDSALYFCASSTPTGTGESDYGYTFGSGTRLTVV.

This chain connects TRBV29-1 to TRBJ2-1; 9 positions match TRBD2. J lost 9 bases, V lost 3 bases, and 6 bases had no gene match. Germline V lookup: CDR1 SQVTM, CDR2 ANQGSEA. The CDR3 is 13 amino acids. In nucleotides, the CDR3 is TGCAGCGTTGACAGCGGGGGGTTCGGTGAGCAGTTCTTC. Protein sequence: CSVDSGGFGEQFF.

V usage is TRBV7-2 and J usage is TRBJ1-5; D is undetermined. Germline-derived CDR1 and CDR2 are SGHTA and FQGNSA. V was trimmed by 2 bases and J by 3 bases, leaving 8 bases between them. The CDR3 totals 14 residues. The CDR3 region has the DNA TGTGCCAGCAGCTTATCCCAGCCCAATCAGCCCCAGCATTTT. Protein product: CASSLSQPNQPQHF.

This clonotype was found once. The V and J genes are TRBV7-8 and TRBJ2-1; 14 positions agree with TRBD2. Looked up from germline, CDR1 is SGHVS and CDR2 is FQNEAQ. The CDR3 sequence is 17 residues long. J gave up 0 bases and V 5 bases, and 3 bases lay outside the gene matches. CDR3 nucleotides: TGTGCCAGCAGCCTGGGACTAGCGGGAGTCTCCTACAATGAGCAGTTCTTC. Translating it yields CASSLGLAGVSYNEQFF.

The rearrangement joins TRBV7-6 to TRBJ2-7; the D gene could be TRBD1 or TRBD2 (6 bases each). V was pared by 5 bases and J by 3 bases, with 14 bases between. Germline loops: CDR1 SGHVS, CDR2 FNYEAQ. This CDR3 comprises 14 residues. The CDR3 here is CASSRKGGVYEQYF. The CDR3 DNA reads as TGTGCCAGCAGCAGGAAGGGGGGCGTCTACGAGCAGTACTTC.

CDR3 sequence: CASSQVEGVNEQFF. For the CDR3, the DNA is TGCGCCAGCAGCCAAGTCGAGGGAGTTAATGAGCAGTTCTTC. The V gene is TRBV4-3, the J gene TRBJ2-1; possible D gene TRBD2, 5 bases. The germline V gene has CDR1 LGHNA and CDR2 YSLEER. The CDR3 is 14 amino acids. V was clipped by 1 base and J by 7 bases, with 11 bases between them.

V is TRBV27 and J is TRBJ1-5; 7 bases line up with TRBD1. Germline CDR1 reads MNHEY; CDR2 reads SMNVEV (reference sequence). The length of the CDR3 is 16 residues. V shed 5 bases, J shed 2 bases, and the junction held 9 bases outside the gene matches. The CDR3 spells CASSIRQGEGNQPQHF. The CDR3 nucleotides read TGTGCCAGCAGTATCAGACAGGGAGAGGGCAATCAGCCCCAGCATTTT.

The chain carries TRBV7-9 and TRBJ2-7; D is uncertain. The length of the CDR3 is 13 residues. V gave up 4 bases and J gave up 2 bases, with 9 bases separating them. Germline assignment: CDR1 SEHNR and CDR2 FQNEAQ (reference sequence). This chain's CDR3 is CASSSKLPYEQYF. CDR3 bases: TGTGCCAGCAGCTCTAAGCTCCCCTACGAGCAGTACTTC.

The V gene is TRBV3-1, the J gene TRBJ2-2, with 7 bases identical to TRBD2. Unmatched junction bases numbered 10, after V lost 5 bases and J lost 4 bases. This CDR3 contains 16 residues. Germline CDR1 is LGHDT and CDR2 is YNNKEL (reference sequence). The DNA of the CDR3 is TGTGCCAGCAGCTTTGAGACTAGCCTTACCACCGGGGAGCTGTTTTTT. Its translation is CASSFETSLTTGELFF.

In its sample, this clonotype was seen a few times. The chain joins TRBV7-2 to TRBJ2-7; no reliable D call. Germline V lookup: CDR1 SGHTA, CDR2 FQGNSA. The V gene lost 6 bases and the J gene lost 4 bases, with 10 bases spanning the gap. CDR3 size: 12 residues. CDR3 DNA: TGTGCCAGCAGAGGAGAAGCTTACGAGCAGTACTTC. This sequence encodes CASRGEAYEQYF.